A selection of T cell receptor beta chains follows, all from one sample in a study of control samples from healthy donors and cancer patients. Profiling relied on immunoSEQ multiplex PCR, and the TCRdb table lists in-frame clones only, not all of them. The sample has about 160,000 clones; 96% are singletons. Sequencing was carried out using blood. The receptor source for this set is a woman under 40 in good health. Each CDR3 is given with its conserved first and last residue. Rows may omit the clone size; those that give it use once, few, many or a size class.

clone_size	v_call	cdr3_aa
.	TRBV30	CAWGPFEAFF
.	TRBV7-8	CASSLVGDTYGYTF
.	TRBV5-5	CASSSRVDEQFF
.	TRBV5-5	CASSLEPRASYNSPLHF
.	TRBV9	CASSVYSGGGEQYF
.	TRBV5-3	CARSLVWRLEFF
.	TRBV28	CASIDRGFFNGYTF
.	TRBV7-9	CASSQDVYNEQFF
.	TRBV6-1	CASSEPYREQRMNTEAFF
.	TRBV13	CASSFKTGGIEAFF
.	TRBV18	CASSPNRGPNYGYTF
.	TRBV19	CASIDRDRGSGEQFF
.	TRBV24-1	CATSRTGGGETQYF
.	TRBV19	CASSHSGVEQYF
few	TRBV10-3	CAISEGQGHTSEAFF
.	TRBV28	CASRPLSGRAGEQFF
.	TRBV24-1	CATSVAGFGGYTF
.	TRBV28	CASSLLDRGNQPQHF
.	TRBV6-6	CASSLSADTIYF
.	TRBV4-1	CASSHKQGADYEQYF
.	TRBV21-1	CASSNRRAISYEQYF
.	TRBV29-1	CSVVRAVPPYEQYF
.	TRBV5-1	CASLRGTGNTEAFF
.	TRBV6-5	CASSYGISSYEQYF
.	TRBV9	CASSVGPMLADTQYF
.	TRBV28	CASTPQRYQETQYF
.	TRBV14	CASSQNTASYEQYF
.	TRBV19	CASSIRAGVLGELFF
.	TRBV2	CASMRLAVIYEQYF
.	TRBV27	CASSSGGGPAGILIYEQYF
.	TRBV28	CASRQSTGTYEQYF
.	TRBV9	CASSVGLRGPDTGELFF
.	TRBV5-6	CASSLNLFAEAFF
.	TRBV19	CASNGGLAGDTDTQYF
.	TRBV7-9	CASSFPGTGNPPDTQYF
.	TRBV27	CASSSRTGSVSKNIQYF
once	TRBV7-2	CASSFDRGGETQYF
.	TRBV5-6	CASSLESSGMYQETQYF
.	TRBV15	CATSRDNQPQHF
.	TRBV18	CASSPRTDTNTGELFF
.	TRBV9	CASSVGQGQQYF
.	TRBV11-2	CASSLDPRVTSGANVLTF
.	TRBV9	CASSVTSRNNEQFF
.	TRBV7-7	CASSLSRDRHQPQHF
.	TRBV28	CASSLGTGGYTF
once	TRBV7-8	CASSLGTGFRPLHF
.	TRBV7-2	CASSFTYTTDRPRGYTF
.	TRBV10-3	CAISDQREAYEQYF
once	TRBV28	CASRTGTGGRDF